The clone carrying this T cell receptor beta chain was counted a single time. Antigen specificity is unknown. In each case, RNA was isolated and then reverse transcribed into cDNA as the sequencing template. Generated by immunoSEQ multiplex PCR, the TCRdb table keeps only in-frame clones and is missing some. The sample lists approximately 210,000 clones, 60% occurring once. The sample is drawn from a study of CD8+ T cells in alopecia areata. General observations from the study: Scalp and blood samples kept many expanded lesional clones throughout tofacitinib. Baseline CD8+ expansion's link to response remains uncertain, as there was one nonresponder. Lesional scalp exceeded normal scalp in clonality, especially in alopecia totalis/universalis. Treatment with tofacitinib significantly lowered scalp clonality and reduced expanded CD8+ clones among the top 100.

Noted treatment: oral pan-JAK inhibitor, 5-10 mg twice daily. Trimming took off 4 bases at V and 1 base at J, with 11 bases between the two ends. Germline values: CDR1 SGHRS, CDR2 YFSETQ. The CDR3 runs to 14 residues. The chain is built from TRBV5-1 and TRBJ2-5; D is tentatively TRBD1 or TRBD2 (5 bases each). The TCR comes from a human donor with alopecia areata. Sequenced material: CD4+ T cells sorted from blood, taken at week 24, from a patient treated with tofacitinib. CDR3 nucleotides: TGCGCCAGCAGCCCCGGGACGTTCCAAGAGACCCAGTACTTC. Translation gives CASSPGTFQETQYF.